Listed below are T cell receptor beta chains from one sample, sequenced in a study of blood T cell repertoires in COVID-19. Sequencing was performed with immunoSEQ multiplex PCR; in TCRdb, only in-frame clones are kept and a portion is missing. Of 240,000 or so clones listed, around 80% are singletons. Sequences were obtained from peripheral blood. The receptors derive from a woman of 80 years or more with acute or convalescent COVID-19. Each CDR3 is given with its conserved first and last residue. D genes are given only for firm matches. Where a row states a size, it is once, few, many or the class of an expanded clone; other rows omit it.

>TRBD2|-|TRBJ2-7|TRBV14
TGTGCCAGCAGCCAAGAGCGGCTAGCGGGAGTTCACGAGCAGTACTTC
CASSQERLAGVHEQYF
>-|-|TRBJ2-2|TRBV5-5
TGTGCCAGCAGCTTGTCCCCCCTGTTCACCGGGGAGCTGTTTTTT
CASSLSPLFTGELFF
>-|-|TRBJ2-4|TRBV5-1
TGCGCCAGCAGCTTGGTCGCCACCCCCCGACTAGCCAAAAACATTCAGTACTTC
CASSLVATPRLAKNIQYF
>-|-|TRBJ2-1|TRBV11-2
TGTGCCAGCAGTCGCAGAAACAATGAGCAGTTCTTC
CASSRRNNEQFF
>-|-|TRBJ1-2|TRBV7-9
TGTGCCAGCAGCTTTGGGGCCCGCTATGGCTACACCTTC
CASSFGARYGYTF
>TRBD1|-|TRBJ1-1|TRBV28
TGTGCCAGCAGTTTACGGACAGGCAATGAAGCTTTCTTT
CASSLRTGNEAFF
>-|-|TRBJ2-1|TRBV2
TGTGCCGGAGGGGACAGTTCCTACAATGAGCAGTTCTTC
CAGGDSSYNEQFF
>-|few|TRBJ1-2|TRBV6-6
TGTGCCAGCATTGACCAGGGAGGTGGGCCCTATGGCTACACCTTC
CASIDQGGGPYGYTF
>-|-|TRBJ2-3|TRBV5-5
TGTGCCAGCAGCTCCGCAGGGCGGGGAAGCACAGATACGCAGTATTTT
CASSSAGRGSTDTQYF
>-|-|TRBJ1-1|TRBV6-5
TGTGCCAGCAGGGCTACAGGGTTGGCTAACACTGAAGCTTTCTTT
CASRATGLANTEAFF
>-|-|TRBJ2-2|TRBV2
TGTGCCAGCTCCGGTAGCGGGAACACCGGGGAGCTGTTTTTT
CASSGSGNTGELFF
>-|-|TRBJ1-3|TRBV6-2/TRBV6-3
TGTGCCAGCAGTTACACGGGGATAAGAAACACCATATATTTT
CASSYTGIRNTIYF
>-|-|TRBJ1-6|TRBV4-2
TGTGCCAGCAGCCAAGATTACATCAGGCTGGCGGGATCACCCCTCCACTTT
CASSQDYIRLAGSPLHF
>-|-|TRBJ1-5|TRBV7-2
TGTGCCAGCAGCCCCGTAGTCGGGAGCAATCAGCCCCAGCATTTT
CASSPVVGSNQPQHF
>TRBD2|few|TRBJ2-5|TRBV30
TGTGCCTGGAGTCCTGGACTAGCGGGAGTGACGGAGACCCAGTACTTC
CAWSPGLAGVTETQYF
>-|-|TRBJ2-2|TRBV11-3
TGTGCCAGCAGCCGAGGAACCGGGGAGCTGTTTTTT
CASSRGTGELFF
>-|-|TRBJ2-1|TRBV6-2/TRBV6-3
TGTGCCAGCAGTTCGGTGGAGACCTACAATGAGCAGTTCTTC
CASSSVETYNEQFF
>TRBD1|few|TRBJ2-7|TRBV7-2
TGTGCCAGCAGAACAGGGACAGCGGTCGGGGAGCAGTACTTC
CASRTGTAVGEQYF
>TRBD1|-|TRBJ2-5|TRBV5-8
TGTGCCAGCAGCCGGACAGGGGCCCTACAAGAGACCCAGTACTTC
CASSRTGALQETQYF
>TRBD2|-|TRBJ2-1|TRBV11-2
TGTGCCAGCAGCTACCTAGCGGGGGCCTACAATGAGCAGTTCTTC
CASSYLAGAYNEQFF
>-|-|TRBJ2-3|TRBV3-1/TRBV3-2
TGTGCCAGCAGCCAATCCGGGAGTCTCCCAGATACGCAGTATTTT
CASSQSGSLPDTQYF
>TRBD1|-|TRBJ1-2|TRBV25-1
TGTGCCAGCACCACAGGCAGGGGGCTTGACTATGGCTACACCTTC
CASTTGRGLDYGYTF
>-|few|TRBJ1-2|TRBV18
TGTGCCAGCTCACCCTCCAGGAACAACTATGGCTACACCTTC
CASSPSRNNYGYTF
>-|-|TRBJ1-5|TRBV19
TGTGCCAGTAGAACAGGCGGAATTTATAGCAATCAGCCCCAGCATTTT
CASRTGGIYSNQPQHF
>-|-|TRBJ1-1|TRBV5-1
TGCGCCAGCAGCCCGGGGGGGGCGAAGAACACTGAAGCTTTCTTT
CASSPGGAKNTEAFF
>TRBD2|-|TRBJ2-7|TRBV7-8
TGTGCCAGCAGCTCCCGAGGACTAGCGGGACAGCAGTACTTC
CASSSRGLAGQQYF
>TRBD1|-|TRBJ2-2|TRBV7-3
TGTGCCAGCAGCCCGGGACAGTTACCGAACACCGGGGAGCTGTTTTTT
CASSPGQLPNTGELFF
>-|-|TRBJ1-1|TRBV9
TGTGCCAGCAGCGTAGATGGCAGAAGAAACACTGAAGCTTTCTTT
CASSVDGRRNTEAFF
>TRBD1|-|TRBJ1-1|TRBV18
TGTGCCAGCTCACCACAACGAACAGGGGAAATTGCTTTCTTT
CASSPQRTGEIAFF
>-|-|TRBJ2-2|TRBV5-8
TGTGCCAGCAGCTTTAAGGGGGGGCCGAACACCGGGGAGCTGTTTTTT
CASSFKGGPNTGELFF
>TRBD1|-|TRBJ2-1|TRBV7-3
TGTGCCAGCAGCCCTGGACAGGGCTCCTACAATGAGCAGTTCTTC
CASSPGQGSYNEQFF
>TRBD1|-|TRBJ1-2|TRBV19
TGTGCCAGTAGTACGGGACAGGGGGTACGTGGCTACACCTTC
CASSTGQGVRGYTF
>-|few|TRBJ1-1|TRBV6-2/TRBV6-3
TGTGCCAGCAGTTACTCAGGGGGGAACACTGAAGCTTTCTTT
CASSYSGGNTEAFF
>-|-|TRBJ2-2|TRBV7-2
TGTGCCAGCAGCTTAGCGACTAGTAGCGGATCCGGGGAGCTGTTTTTT
CASSLATSSGSGELFF
>TRBD2|-|TRBJ2-1|TRBV10-3
TGTGCCATCAGTGAGTCGGGACGGGGGGGCTACAATGAGCAGTTCTTC
CAISESGRGGYNEQFF
>-|many|TRBJ2-7|TRBV6-6
TGTGCCAGCAGTAGCGGACAGATAGGAAACGAGCAGTACTTC
CASSSGQIGNEQYF
>-|-|TRBJ2-3|TRBV9
TGTGCCAGCAGCGTGCTCGGGGTGGTCCGGGAAGGTGGTACGCAGTATTTT
CASSVLGVVREGGTQYF
>TRBD2|few|TRBJ2-1|TRBV30
TGTGCCGGGCAGCGGGAGACCTACAATGAGCAGTTCTTC
CAGQRETYNEQFF
>-|-|TRBJ1-5|TRBV6-2/TRBV6-3
TGTGCCAGCAGTTACGGCGCCAGGGCAAGCAATCAGCCCCAGCATTTT
CASSYGARASNQPQHF
>TRBD1|-|TRBJ1-2|TRBV5-1
TGCGCCAGCAGCCCGGACAGGAACTATGGCTACACCTTC
CASSPDRNYGYTF
>TRBD1|-|TRBJ2-5|TRBV19
TGTGCCAGTAGACGGACAGGAAGGGAGACCCAGTACTTC
CASRRTGRETQYF
>-|-|TRBJ1-4|TRBV2
TGTGCCAGCAGTGGGGCAGGGGCGAGGACTAATGAAAAACTGTTTTTT
CASSGAGARTNEKLFF
>-|-|TRBJ1-2|TRBV12-5
TGTGCTAGTGGCCGGAGCGACAGTCTCTATGGCTACACCTTC
CASGRSDSLYGYTF
>-|-|TRBJ2-1|TRBV11-2
TGTGCCAGCAGCTTAGAACGGTTGGTTTCCTACAATGAGCAGTTCTTC
CASSLERLVSYNEQFF
>TRBD2|-|TRBJ2-3|TRBV3-1/TRBV3-2
TGTGCCAGCAGCCCGAATAGCGGGGGGAGGACAGATACGCAGTATTTT
CASSPNSGGRTDTQYF
>TRBD1|once|TRBJ1-1|TRBV2
TGTGCCAGCAGATTCACAGGGGCTGAAGCTTTCTTT
CASRFTGAEAFF
>-|few|TRBJ2-7|TRBV3-1/TRBV3-2
TGTGCCAGCAGCGATCTACAGGGAAGGTTCTACGAGCAGTACTTC
CASSDLQGRFYEQYF
>-|once|TRBJ1-1|TRBV7-2
TGTGCCAGCAGCTCCCGGGCCCGGACAGCGGTAACTGAAGCTTTCTTT
CASSSRARTAVTEAFF
>-|-|TRBJ1-5|TRBV3-1/TRBV3-2
TGTGCCAGCAGCCAAGATCGGGTTCAGCCCCAGCATTTT
CASSQDRVQPQHF
>TRBD1|-|TRBJ2-3|TRBV10-3
TGTGCCATCAGGAGAAGAGGACAGGCTAGCACAGATACGCAGTATTTT
CAIRRRGQASTDTQYF
>TRBD2|-|TRBJ2-1|TRBV6-6
TGTGCCAGCAGTTACGAGAGGACTAGCGTGAACAATGAGCAGTTCTTC
CASSYERTSVNNEQFF
>TRBD1|-|TRBJ2-2|TRBV7-2
TGTGCCAGCAGCTATCGACAGGGGGCTGTCGGGGAGCTGTTTTTT
CASSYRQGAVGELFF
>-|-|TRBJ2-5|TRBV5-6
TGTGCCAGCAGCTTGACAGGACGAGAGACCCAGTACTTC
CASSLTGRETQYF
>TRBD1|-|TRBJ1-1|TRBV5-1
TGCGCCAGCAGCCTGTCTACGACAGGGTATTCCACTGAAGCTTTCTTT
CASSLSTTGYSTEAFF
>TRBD1|-|TRBJ1-1|TRBV19
TGTGCCAGTAGTCTCCGAGAAAGGGGGCGGAGAGAAGCTTTCTTT
CASSLRERGRREAFF